Each of the 8 T cell receptor beta chains below was sequenced from the same sample in a study of T cells in women clearing cervical HPV infection. Generated by immunoSEQ multiplex PCR, the TCRdb table keeps only in-frame clones and is missing some. The sample holds approximately 39,000 clones. Material: blood buffy coat. These receptors were collected from a woman aged 18-70 years with a cervical HPV16 infection that either progressed to CIN3+ or cleared (not recorded which).

As concerns this clone: The CDR3 end lies 3 residues beyond the end of the read and is filled in from the germline J gene. The J gene is TRBJ1-4, the V gene TRBV2; TRBD1 matches at 7 bases. The CDR3 length is 17 residues. Germline V CDR1 and CDR2: SNHLY, FYNNEI. Trimming cost V 4 bases and J 2 bases; bases outside gene matches: 10. The CDR3 bases that were read are TGTGCCAGCAGTGTGGGAGACAGGGCGAGGACTAATGAAAAA. Its translation is CASSVGDRARTNEK. The whole CDR3 reads CASSVGDRARTNEKLFF.

As concerns this clone: The CDR3 goes on 3 residues after the read ends, and that part is filled in from the germline J gene. This sequence joins TRBV5-1 and TRBJ1-1, with a weak D call TRBD1 (6 bases). CDR3 length: 14 residues. V dropped 3 bases and J dropped 1 base, with 10 bases sitting between them. Germline values: CDR1 SGHRS, CDR2 YFSETQ. CDR3 DNA (partial): TGCGCCAGCAGCTCGGGGACACCGAACACTGAA. It translates to CASSSGTPNTE. The complete CDR3 reads CASSSGTPNTEAFF.

Comments on this clone: Read data end 3 residues before the CDR3 end; the end is taken from the germline J gene. The chain is built from TRBV29-1 and TRBJ2-7, with D unclear. This CDR3 region has 15 residues. V lost 0 bases and J lost 0, with 12 bases in between. CDR1 and CDR2 (germline): SQVTM, ANQGSEA. CDR3 DNA, as far as it was read: TGCAGCGTTGAAGATCTGGGCAGGAACTCCTACGAG. This codes for CSVEDLGRNSYE. The whole CDR3 reads CSVEDLGRNSYEQYF.

As concerns this clone: Read coverage stops 3 residues before the CDR3 terminus; the germline J gene supplies the remainder. J is TRBJ1-3 and V is TRBV30, with 7 bases matching TRBD1. Germline CDR1 reads GTSNPN; CDR2 reads SVGIG (reference sequence). The CDR3 runs to 16 residues. V shed 4 bases and J 3 bases; nucleotides not matched to a gene: 12. The CDR3 here is CAWTRDGTAGGNTIYF. The CDR3 DNA, read in part, is TGTGCCTGGACCCGAGACGGGACAGCGGGTGGAAACACC.

As concerns this clone: The read terminates 3 residues ahead of where the CDR3 ends, so the germline J gene completes it. The V call is TRBV7-2, the J call TRBJ2-4; no reliable D call. Germline CDR1 is SGHTA and CDR2 is FQGNSA. V lost 2 bases, J lost 0 bases, and 5 bases lay in between. The CDR3 is 14 amino acids. The CDR3 loop is CASSLPLAKNIQYF. The sequenced CDR3 bases are TGTGCCAGCAGCTTACCTTTAGCCAAAAACATT.

On this clone itself: The CDR3 end lies 3 residues beyond the end of the read and is filled in from the germline J gene. The rearrangement joins TRBV20-1 to TRBJ2-7; 11 positions match TRBD1. After removal of 3 bases from V and 0 bases from J, the junction contained 7 bases not matched to a gene. CDR1 DFQATT and CDR2 SNEGSKA come from the germline V gene (reference sequence). CDR3 size: 16 residues. The sequenced part of the CDR3 DNA is TGCAGTGCTAGGCGGCCGGGGACAGGGGGCTCCTACGAG. Translated, it gives CSARRPGTGGSYE. The complete CDR3 reads CSARRPGTGGSYEQYF.

As for this clone: The CDR3 extends 3 residues past the end of the read, so its final part is completed from the germline J gene. The chain is built from TRBV29-1 and TRBJ2-1; 9 bases agree with TRBD2. This CDR3 spans 21 amino acids. Germline CDR1 reads SQVTM; CDR2 reads ANQGSEA. The J segment lost 6 bases and the V segment lost 2 bases, leaving 26 bases of the junction unmatched. The CDR3 DNA, read in part, is TGCAGCGTTGAATTTTTCAATAGGGAGGGTTTGGCGGGAGGGCCCCTCAATGAG. Its translation is CSVEFFNREGLAGGPLNE. The CDR3 in its entirety is CSVEFFNREGLAGGPLNEQFF.

Turning to this clone: The read falls 3 residues short of the CDR3 end, and the missing part is taken from the germline J gene. The chain joins TRBV18 to TRBJ1-2; possibly TRBD1 for D (6 bases). Deletions cut 6 bases from V and 0 bases from J, with 11 bases between. Germline assignment: CDR1 KGHSH and CDR2 LQKENI. The length of the CDR3 is 14 residues. Incomplete CDR3 DNA: TGTGCCAGCTCCCTAGACAGGACTAACTATGGC. It encodes CASSLDRTNYG. The full CDR3 protein is CASSLDRTNYGYTF.